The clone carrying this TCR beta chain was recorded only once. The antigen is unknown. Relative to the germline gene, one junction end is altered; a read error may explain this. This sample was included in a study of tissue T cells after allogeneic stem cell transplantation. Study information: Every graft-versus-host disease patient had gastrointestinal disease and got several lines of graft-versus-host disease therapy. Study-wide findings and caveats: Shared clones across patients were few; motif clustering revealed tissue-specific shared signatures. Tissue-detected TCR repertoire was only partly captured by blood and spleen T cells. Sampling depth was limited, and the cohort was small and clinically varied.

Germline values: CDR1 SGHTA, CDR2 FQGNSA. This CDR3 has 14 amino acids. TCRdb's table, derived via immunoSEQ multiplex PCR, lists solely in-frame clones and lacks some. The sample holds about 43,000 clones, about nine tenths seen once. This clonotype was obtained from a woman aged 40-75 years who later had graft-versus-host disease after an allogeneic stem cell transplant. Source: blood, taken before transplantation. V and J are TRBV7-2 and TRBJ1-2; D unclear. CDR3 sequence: CVSSRGGNNYGYTF. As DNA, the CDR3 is TGTGTCAGCAGCCGTGGCGGGAATAACTATGGCTACACCTTC.